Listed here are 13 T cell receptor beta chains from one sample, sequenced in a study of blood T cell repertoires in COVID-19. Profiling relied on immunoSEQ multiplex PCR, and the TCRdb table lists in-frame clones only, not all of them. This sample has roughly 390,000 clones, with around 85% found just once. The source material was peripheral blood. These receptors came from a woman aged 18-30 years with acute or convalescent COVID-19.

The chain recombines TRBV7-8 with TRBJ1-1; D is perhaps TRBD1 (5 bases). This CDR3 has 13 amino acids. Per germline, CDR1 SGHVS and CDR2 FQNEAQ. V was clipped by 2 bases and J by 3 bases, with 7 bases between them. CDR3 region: CASSLWGDTEAFF. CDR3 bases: TGTGCCAGCAGCTTATGGGGGGACACTGAAGCTTTCTTT.

In DNA form, the CDR3 reads TGTGCCAGCAGCTTATCGACGGGGGGTAGCGAGCAGTACTTC. It translates to CASSLSTGGSEQYF. This rearrangement joins TRBV13 to TRBJ2-7, with 7 positions matching TRBD2. CDR3 length: 14 amino acids. The J segment lost 6 bases and the V segment lost 2 bases, leaving 7 bases of the junction unmatched. Germline CDR1 and CDR2: PRHDT and FYEKMQ (reference sequence).

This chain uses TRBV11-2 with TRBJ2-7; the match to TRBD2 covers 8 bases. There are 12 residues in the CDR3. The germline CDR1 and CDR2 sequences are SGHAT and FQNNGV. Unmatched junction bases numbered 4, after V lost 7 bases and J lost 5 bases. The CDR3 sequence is CASNGGGHEQYF. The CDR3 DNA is TGTGCCAGCAACGGGGGGGGCCACGAGCAGTACTTC. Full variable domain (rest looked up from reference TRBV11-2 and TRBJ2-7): EAGVAQSPRYKIIEKRQSVAFWCNPISGHATLYWYQQILGQGPKLLIQFQNNGVVDDSQLPKDRFSAERLKGVDSTLKIQPAKLEDSAVYLCASNGGGHEQYFGPGTRLTVT.

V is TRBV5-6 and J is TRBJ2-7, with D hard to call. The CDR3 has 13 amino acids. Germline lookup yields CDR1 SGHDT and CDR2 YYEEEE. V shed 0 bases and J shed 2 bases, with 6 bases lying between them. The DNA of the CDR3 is TGTGCCAGCAGCTTGGACCCAGCCTACGAGCAGTACTTC. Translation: CASSLDPAYEQYF. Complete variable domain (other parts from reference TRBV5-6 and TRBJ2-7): DAGVTQSPTHLIKTRGQQVTLRCSPKSGHDTVSWYQQALGQGPQFIFQYYEEEERQRGNFPDRFSGHQFPNYSSELNVNALLLGDSALYLCASSLDPAYEQYFGPGTRLTVT.

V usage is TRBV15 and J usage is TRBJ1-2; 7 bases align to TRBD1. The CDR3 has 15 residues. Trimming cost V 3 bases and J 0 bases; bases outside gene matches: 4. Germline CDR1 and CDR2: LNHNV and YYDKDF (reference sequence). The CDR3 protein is CATSRGQTTNYGYTF. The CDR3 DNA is TGTGCCACCAGCAGGGGACAGACCACTAACTATGGCTACACCTTC.

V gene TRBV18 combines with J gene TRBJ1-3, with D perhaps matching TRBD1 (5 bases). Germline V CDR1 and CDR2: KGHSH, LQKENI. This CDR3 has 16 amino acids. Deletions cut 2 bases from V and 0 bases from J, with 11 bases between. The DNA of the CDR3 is TGTGCCAGCTCACCAGGGGGGACTCGCTCTGGAAACACCATATATTTT. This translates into CASSPGGTRSGNTIYF. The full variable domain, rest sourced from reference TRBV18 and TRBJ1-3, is NAGVMQNPRHLVRRRGQEARLRCSPMKGHSHVYWYRQLPEEGLKFMVYLQKENIIDESGMPKERFSAEFPKEGPSILRIQQVVRGDSAAYFCASSPGGTRSGNTIYFGEGSWLTVV.

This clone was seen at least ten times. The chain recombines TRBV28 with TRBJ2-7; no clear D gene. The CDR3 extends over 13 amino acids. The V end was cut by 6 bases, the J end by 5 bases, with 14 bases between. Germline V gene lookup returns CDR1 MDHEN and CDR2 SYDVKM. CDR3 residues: CASSPPPRDEQYF. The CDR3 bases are TGTGCCAGCAGCCCCCCTCCCCGCGACGAGCAGTACTTC.

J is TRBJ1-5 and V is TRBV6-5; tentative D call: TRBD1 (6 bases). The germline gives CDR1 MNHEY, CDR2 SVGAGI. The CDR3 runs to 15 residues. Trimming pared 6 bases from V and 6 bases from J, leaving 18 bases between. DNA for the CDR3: TGTGCCAGCAGCAAAGACAGGTCGCGGCCTCAGCCCCAGCATTTT. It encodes CASSKDRSRPQPQHF.

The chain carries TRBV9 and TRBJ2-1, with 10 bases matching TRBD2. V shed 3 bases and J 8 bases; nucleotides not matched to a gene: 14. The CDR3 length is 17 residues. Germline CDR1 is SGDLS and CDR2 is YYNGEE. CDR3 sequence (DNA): TGTGCCAGCAGCGACCACACAGGGCCTAGCGGGGGCGATGAGCAGTTCTTC. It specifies CASSDHTGPSGGDEQFF.

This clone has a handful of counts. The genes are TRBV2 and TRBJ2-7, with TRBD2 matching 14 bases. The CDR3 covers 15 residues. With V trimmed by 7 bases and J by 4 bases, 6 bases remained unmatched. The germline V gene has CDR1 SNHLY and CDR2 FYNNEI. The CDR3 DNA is TGTGCCAGCAAGGGGACTAGCGGGAGTGGGTACGAGCAGTACTTC. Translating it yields CASKGTSGSGYEQYF.

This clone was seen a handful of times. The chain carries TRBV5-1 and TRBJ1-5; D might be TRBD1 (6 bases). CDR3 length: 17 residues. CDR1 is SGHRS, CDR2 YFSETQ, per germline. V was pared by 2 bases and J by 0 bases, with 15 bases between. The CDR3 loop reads CASSFGPGHNSNQPQHF. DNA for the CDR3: TGCGCCAGCAGCTTTGGGCCGGGACATAATAGCAATCAGCCCCAGCATTTT.

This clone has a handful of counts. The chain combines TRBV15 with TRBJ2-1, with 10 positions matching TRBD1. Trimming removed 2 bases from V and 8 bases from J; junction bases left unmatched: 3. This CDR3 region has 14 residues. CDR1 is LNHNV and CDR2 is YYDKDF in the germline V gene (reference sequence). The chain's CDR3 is CATSRTGTGDEQFF. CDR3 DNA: TGTGCCACCAGCAGAACCGGGACAGGGGATGAGCAGTTCTTC.

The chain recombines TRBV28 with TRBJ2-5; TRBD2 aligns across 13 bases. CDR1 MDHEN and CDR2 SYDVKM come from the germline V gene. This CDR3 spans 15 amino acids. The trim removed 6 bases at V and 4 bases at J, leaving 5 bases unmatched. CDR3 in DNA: TGTGCCAGCAGCTCACTAGCGGGAGGGCTAGAGACCCAGTACTTC. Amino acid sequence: CASSSLAGGLETQYF.